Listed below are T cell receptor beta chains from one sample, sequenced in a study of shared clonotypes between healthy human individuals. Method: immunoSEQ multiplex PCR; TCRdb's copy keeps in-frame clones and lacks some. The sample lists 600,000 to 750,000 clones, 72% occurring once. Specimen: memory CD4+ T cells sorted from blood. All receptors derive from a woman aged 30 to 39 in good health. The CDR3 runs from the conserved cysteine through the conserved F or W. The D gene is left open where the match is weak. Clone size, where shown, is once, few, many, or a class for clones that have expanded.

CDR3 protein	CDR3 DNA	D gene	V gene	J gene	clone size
CASSLAQTQETQYF	TGTGCCAGCAGCTTAGCACAGACGCAAGAGACCCAGTACTTC	NA	TRBV7-8	TRBJ2-5	NA
CASSSHQGFYGYTF	TGTGCCAGCAGTTCCCATCAGGGGTTCTATGGCTACACCTTC	NA	TRBV27	TRBJ1-2	NA
CASSLGGAPSTDTQYF	TGCGCCAGCAGCTTGGGCGGGGCCCCTAGCACAGATACGCAGTATTTT	NA	TRBV5-1	TRBJ2-3	NA
CASSPQYPGIQDTEAFF	TGTGCCAGCTCACCACAATATCCAGGAATTCAGGACACTGAAGCTTTCTTT	NA	TRBV18	TRBJ1-1	few
CASMPGDSQPQHF	TGTGCCAGCATGCCGGGGGATTCGCAGCCCCAGCATTTT	NA	TRBV2	TRBJ1-5	NA
CASSSPVPTDTQYF	TGTGCCAGCAGTTCCCCCGTCCCCACAGATACGCAGTATTTT	NA	TRBV27	TRBJ2-3	NA
CASSGLADNEQFF	TGTGCCAGCTCAGGACTAGCGGACAATGAGCAGTTCTTC	TRBD2	TRBV18	TRBJ2-1	NA
CASSLTAAVTGELFF	TGTGCCAGCAGCTTAACCGCAGCGGTTACCGGGGAGCTGTTTTTT	NA	TRBV11-2	TRBJ2-2	NA
CASSPRGGLHGAPLNEQFF	TGTGCCAGCAGCCCGCGTGGGGGGCTCCATGGCGCTCCCCTCAATGAGCAGTTCTTC	NA	TRBV11-3	TRBJ2-1	NA
CASSEGSGSYNEQFF	TGCGCCAGCAGTGAGGGCTCCGGCTCCTACAATGAGCAGTTCTTC	NA	TRBV10-1	TRBJ2-1	NA
CASSRTPGREERNEQYF	TGCGCCAGCAGCCGGACCCCGGGACGGGAAGAGAGAAACGAGCAGTACTTC	NA	TRBV4-1	TRBJ2-7	once
CASSQGRYGYTF	TGTGCCAGCAGCCAGGGTCGCTATGGCTACACCTTC	NA	TRBV14	TRBJ1-2	NA
CASGNLDGTSGYEQYF	TGCGCCAGCGGAAACCTCGACGGGACTAGCGGCTACGAGCAGTACTTC	TRBD2	TRBV5-1	TRBJ2-7	NA
CASSFAGTAYEQYF	TGTGCCAGCAGCTTCGCCGGGACAGCCTACGAGCAGTACTTC	TRBD1	TRBV7-2	TRBJ2-7	NA
CASSLSVGGWKTQYF	TGTGCCAGCAGTTTATCAGTGGGAGGTTGGAAGACCCAGTACTTC	NA	TRBV28	TRBJ2-5	NA
CASLHQRSTDTQYF	TGTGCCAGCCTCCACCAGCGAAGCACAGATACGCAGTATTTT	NA	TRBV2	TRBJ2-3	few
CASSQETRSHQFF	TGTGCCAGCAGCCAAGAGACGCGCAGCCACCAGTTCTTC	NA	TRBV4-2	TRBJ2-1	NA
CASKGREIDTQYF	TGTGCCAGCAAGGGCAGGGAGATAGATACGCAGTATTTT	NA	TRBV2	TRBJ2-3	NA
CASSVTSDRIYEQYF	TGTGCCAGCAGCGTCACTAGCGACCGAATCTACGAGCAGTACTTC	TRBD2	TRBV7-2	TRBJ2-7	many
CASSPGGTGANVLTF	TGTGCCAGCAGTCCAGGGGGCACAGGGGCCAACGTCCTGACTTTC	TRBD1	TRBV6-1	TRBJ2-6	many
CASSFRDRLDNEQFF	TGTGCCAGTAGTTTCCGGGACAGGCTCGACAATGAGCAGTTCTTC	TRBD1	TRBV19	TRBJ2-1	NA
CASSDRRTHGTEAFF	TGTGCCAGCTCTGACAGGCGTACCCACGGCACTGAAGCTTTCTTT	NA	TRBV19	TRBJ1-1	few
CASSEGPANTEAFF	TGTGCCAGCAGTGAAGGGCCGGCGAACACTGAAGCTTTCTTT	NA	TRBV2	TRBJ1-1	many
CASSSAPSLGVIHEQYF	TGCGCCAGCAGTTCAGCCCCTTCCTTAGGAGTGATCCACGAGCAGTACTTC	NA	TRBV10-1	TRBJ2-7	NA
CASSSGTGGKETQYF	TGTGCCAGCAGTTCCGGGACAGGCGGCAAAGAGACCCAGTACTTC	TRBD1	TRBV7-9	TRBJ2-5	NA
CASSQDRGRPTDTQYF	TGTGCCAGCAGCCAAGACAGGGGGCGTCCCACAGATACGCAGTATTTT	TRBD1	TRBV14	TRBJ2-3	NA
CASSLVLAGGQETQYF	TGCGCCAGCAGCTTGGTACTAGCGGGAGGTCAAGAGACCCAGTACTTC	TRBD2	TRBV5-1	TRBJ2-5	NA
CASSPYSTDTQYF	TGTGCCAGCAGCCCCTACTCCACAGATACGCAGTATTTT	NA	TRBV7-3	TRBJ2-3	few
CASSLTLAEKYEQYF	TGTGCCAGCAGTTTGACACTAGCGGAGAAATACGAGCAGTACTTC	TRBD2	TRBV28	TRBJ2-7	NA
CASTRNSNYGYTF	TGTGCCAGCACGAGAAATTCTAACTATGGCTACACCTTC	NA	TRBV6-1	TRBJ1-2	NA
CASSSGGNSYEQYF	TGTGCCAGCAGCTCGGGAGGCAACTCCTACGAGCAGTACTTC	TRBD2	TRBV5-4	TRBJ2-7	NA
CASSRWDTWNTEAFF	TGTGCCAGCAGCCGCTGGGACACTTGGAACACTGAAGCTTTCTTT	NA	TRBV5-4	TRBJ1-1	NA
CASSDPRTGSSYNEQFF	TGTGCCAGCAGTGACCCCCGGACAGGGAGCTCCTACAATGAGCAGTTCTTC	TRBD1	TRBV25-1	TRBJ2-1	NA
CASSYGLTSTDTQYF	TGTGCCAGCAGCTACGGACTAACTAGCACAGATACGCAGTATTTT	NA	TRBV5-6	TRBJ2-3	NA
CASRTTGQLYGYTF	TGTGCCAGCAGGACAACGGGACAGCTCTATGGCTACACCTTC	TRBD1	TRBV28	TRBJ1-2	NA
CASSSERDEGGGGELFF	TGTGCCAGCAGCTCCGAGCGGGACGAAGGGGGAGGCGGGGAGCTGTTTTTT	NA	TRBV11-2	TRBJ2-2	NA
CASSPGTSRDEQFF	TGTGCCAGCAGCCCCGGGACAAGCCGGGATGAGCAGTTCTTC	NA	TRBV7-9	TRBJ2-1	NA
CSVGTSGSYEQYF	TGCAGCGTTGGGACTAGCGGCTCCTACGAGCAGTACTTC	TRBD2	TRBV29-1	TRBJ2-7	NA
CASSKDRVRGTDTQYF	TGTGCCAGCAGCAAAGACAGGGTAAGGGGTACAGATACGCAGTATTTT	NA	TRBV21-1	TRBJ2-3	NA
CASSPRGAGWANVLTF	TGTGCCAGCAGCCCACGGGGGGCGGGATGGGCCAACGTCCTGACTTTC	NA	TRBV7-2	TRBJ2-6	NA
CASSVDRANTGELFF	TGCGCCAGCAGCGTGGACAGGGCGAACACCGGGGAGCTGTTTTTT	TRBD1	TRBV5-1	TRBJ2-2	NA
CAWTSQRRYEQYF	TGTGCCTGGACATCACAGCGCCGCTACGAGCAGTACTTC	NA	TRBV30	TRBJ2-7	NA
CASSPQLSSSSYEQYF	TGTGCCAGCAGTCCGCAACTCTCGAGTAGCTCCTACGAGCAGTACTTC	NA	TRBV28	TRBJ2-7	few
CAITRTGAMNTEAFF	TGTGCCATCACCCGGACAGGGGCTATGAACACTGAAGCTTTCTTT	TRBD1	TRBV10-3	TRBJ1-1	NA
CASSYRGKGNIQYF	TGTGCCAGCAGTTACAGGGGCAAGGGGAACATTCAGTACTTC	TRBD1	TRBV27	TRBJ2-4	NA
CASSPTANYGYTF	TGTGCCAGCAGCCCGACAGCAAACTATGGCTACACCTTC	NA	TRBV2	TRBJ1-2	NA
CASRVQGGTDTQYF	TGTGCCAGCAGGGTCCAAGGGGGCACAGATACGCAGTATTTT	NA	TRBV7-2	TRBJ2-3	NA
CASSSSSGDTQYF	TGTGCCAGTAGCTCTTCGTCCGGGGATACGCAGTATTTT	NA	TRBV19	TRBJ2-3	NA